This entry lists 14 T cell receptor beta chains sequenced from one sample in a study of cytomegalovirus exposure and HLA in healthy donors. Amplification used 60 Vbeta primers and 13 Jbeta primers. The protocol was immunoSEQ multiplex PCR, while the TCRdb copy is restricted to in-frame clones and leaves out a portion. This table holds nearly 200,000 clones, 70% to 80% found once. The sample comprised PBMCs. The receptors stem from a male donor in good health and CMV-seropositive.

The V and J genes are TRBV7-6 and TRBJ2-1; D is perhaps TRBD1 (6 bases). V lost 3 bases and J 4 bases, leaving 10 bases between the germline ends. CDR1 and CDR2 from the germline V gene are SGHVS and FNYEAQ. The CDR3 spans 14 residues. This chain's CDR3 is CASSFSQGYNEQFF. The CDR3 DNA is TGTGCCAGCAGCTTCTCACAGGGATACAATGAGCAGTTCTTC.

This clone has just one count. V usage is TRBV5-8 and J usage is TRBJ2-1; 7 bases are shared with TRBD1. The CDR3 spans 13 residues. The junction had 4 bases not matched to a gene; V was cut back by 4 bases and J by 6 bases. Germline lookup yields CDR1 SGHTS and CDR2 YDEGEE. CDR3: CASSAGTANEQFF. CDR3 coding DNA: TGTGCCAGCAGCGCCGGGACAGCCAATGAGCAGTTCTTC.

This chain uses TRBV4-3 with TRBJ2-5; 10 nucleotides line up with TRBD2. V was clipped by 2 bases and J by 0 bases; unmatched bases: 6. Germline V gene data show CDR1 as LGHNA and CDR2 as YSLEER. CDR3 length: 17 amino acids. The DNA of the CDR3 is TGCGCCAGCAGCCAACGAACTAGCGGGAAGTACCAAGAGACCCAGTACTTC. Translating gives CASSQRTSGKYQETQYF.

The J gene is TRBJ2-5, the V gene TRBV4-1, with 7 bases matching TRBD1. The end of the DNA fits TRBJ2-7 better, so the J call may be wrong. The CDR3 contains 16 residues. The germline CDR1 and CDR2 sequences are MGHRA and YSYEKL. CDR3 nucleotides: TGCGCCAGCAGCCAGTCCTCGGACAGGCGGTACTACGAGCAGTACTTC. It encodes CASSQSSDRRYYEQYF.

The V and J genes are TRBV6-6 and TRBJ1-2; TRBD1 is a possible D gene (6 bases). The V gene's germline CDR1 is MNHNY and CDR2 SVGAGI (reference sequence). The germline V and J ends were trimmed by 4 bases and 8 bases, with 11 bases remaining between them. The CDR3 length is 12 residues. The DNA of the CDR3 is TGTGCCAGCAGTTCCGACAGGTACGGCTACACCTTC. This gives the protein CASSSDRYGYTF.

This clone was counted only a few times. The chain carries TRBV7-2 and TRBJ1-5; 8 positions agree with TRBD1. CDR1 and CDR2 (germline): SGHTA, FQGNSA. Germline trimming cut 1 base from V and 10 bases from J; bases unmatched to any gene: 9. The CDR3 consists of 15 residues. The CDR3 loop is CASSLVQGGAFPQHF. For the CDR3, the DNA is TGTGCCAGCAGCTTAGTACAGGGGGGGGCATTTCCCCAGCATTTT.

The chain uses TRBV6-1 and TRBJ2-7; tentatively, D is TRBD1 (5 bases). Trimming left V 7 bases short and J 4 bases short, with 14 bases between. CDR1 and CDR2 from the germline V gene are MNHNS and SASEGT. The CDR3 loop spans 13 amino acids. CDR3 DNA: TGTGCCAGCAAACCCAGGGTGAGGTACGAGCAGTACTTC. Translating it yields CASKPRVRYEQYF.

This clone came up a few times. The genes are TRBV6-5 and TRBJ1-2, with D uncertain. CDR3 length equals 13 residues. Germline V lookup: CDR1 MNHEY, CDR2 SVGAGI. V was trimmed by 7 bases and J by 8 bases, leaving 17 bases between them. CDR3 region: CASKKGVRLGYTF. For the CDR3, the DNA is TGTGCCAGCAAGAAAGGAGTTCGATTAGGCTACACCTTC.

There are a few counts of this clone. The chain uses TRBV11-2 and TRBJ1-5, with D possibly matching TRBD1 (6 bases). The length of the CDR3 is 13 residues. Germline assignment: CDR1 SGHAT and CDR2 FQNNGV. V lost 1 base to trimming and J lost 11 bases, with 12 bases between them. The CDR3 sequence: CASSLGDGGAQHF. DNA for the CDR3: TGTGCCAGCAGCTTAGGGGATGGGGGCGCCCAGCATTTT.

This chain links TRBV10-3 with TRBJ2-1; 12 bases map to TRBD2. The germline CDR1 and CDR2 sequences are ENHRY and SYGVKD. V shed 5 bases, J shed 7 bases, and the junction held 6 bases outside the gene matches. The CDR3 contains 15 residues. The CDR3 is CAISSAGTSGNEQFF. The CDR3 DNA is TGTGCCATCAGTTCTGCCGGGACTAGCGGGAATGAGCAGTTCTTC.

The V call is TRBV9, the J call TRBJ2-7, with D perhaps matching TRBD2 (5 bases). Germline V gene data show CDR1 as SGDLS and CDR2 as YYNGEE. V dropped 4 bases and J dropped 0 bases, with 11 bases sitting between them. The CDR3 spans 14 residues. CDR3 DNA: TGTGCCAGCAGCCCCGGAACTAGCTCCTACGAGCAGTACTTC. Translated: CASSPGTSSYEQYF.

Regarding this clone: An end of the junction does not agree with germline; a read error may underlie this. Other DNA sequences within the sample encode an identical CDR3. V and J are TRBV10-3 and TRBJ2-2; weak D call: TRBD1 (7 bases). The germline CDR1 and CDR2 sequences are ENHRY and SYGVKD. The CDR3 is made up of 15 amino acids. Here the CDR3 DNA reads TGTGCCATCAGGGGCGGGACAGATGGATCCGGGGAGCTATTTTTT. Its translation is CAIRGGTDGSGELFF.

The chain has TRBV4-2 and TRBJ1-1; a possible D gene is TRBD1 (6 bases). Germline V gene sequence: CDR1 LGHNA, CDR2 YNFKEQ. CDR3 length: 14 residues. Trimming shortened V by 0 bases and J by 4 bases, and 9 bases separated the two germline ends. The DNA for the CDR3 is TGTGCCAGCAGCCAAGATGGGGGGGCCACTGAAGCTTTCTTT. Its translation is CASSQDGGATEAFF.

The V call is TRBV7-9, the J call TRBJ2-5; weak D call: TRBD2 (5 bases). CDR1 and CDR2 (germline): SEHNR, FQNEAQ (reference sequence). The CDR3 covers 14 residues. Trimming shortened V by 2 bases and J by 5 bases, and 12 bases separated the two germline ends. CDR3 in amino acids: CASSLTRPEETQYF. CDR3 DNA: TGTGCCAGCAGCTTAACTAGGCCAGAGGAGACCCAGTACTTC.